A single sample gave rise to the 5 T cell receptor beta chains below, sequenced in a study of blood T cell repertoires in COVID-19. Clones were sequenced by immunoSEQ multiplex PCR, and TCRdb holds only the in-frame ones, with some missing. The sample consists of roughly 200,000 clones, roughly 76% of them appearing once. Sequences were obtained from peripheral blood. Source of these receptors: a woman aged 50 to 60 with active or convalescent COVID-19.

This clone was detected many times. The genes are TRBV6-5 and TRBJ2-6; 8 positions agree with TRBD1. With 7 bases clipped from V and 0 bases from J, the junction kept 2 bases outside the gene matches. Looked up from germline, CDR1 is MNHEY and CDR2 is SVGAGI. The CDR3 extends over 15 amino acids. The CDR3 DNA sequence: TGTGCCAGCACAGGGGGCGACTCTGGGGCCAACGTCCTGACTTTC. Translating gives CASTGGDSGANVLTF.

In the case of this clone: Other DNA variants within this sample encode the same CDR3. This rearrangement joins TRBV6-6 to TRBJ2-3, with 8 bases aligning to TRBD2. Germline lookup yields CDR1 MNHNY and CDR2 SVGAGI (reference sequence). This CDR3 has 16 amino acids. V dropped 2 bases and J dropped 1; count of bases not matched to a gene: 5. CDR3 amino acids: CASSYPTSGGTDTQYF. The CDR3 DNA sequence: TGTGCCAGCAGTTACCCTACTAGCGGTGGCACAGATACGCAGTATTTT.

The chain recombines TRBV25-1 with TRBJ1-6; D perhaps matches TRBD1 (6 bases). V was shortened by 5 bases and J by 3 bases, with 11 bases between the two germline ends. Germline CDR1 reads MGHDK; CDR2 reads SYGVNS. CDR3 length equals 15 residues. The CDR3 sequence is CASSRGQLYNSPLHF. The CDR3 coding sequence is TGTGCCAGCAGTCGGGGACAACTCTATAATTCACCCCTCCACTTT.

This clone was found a few times. V and J are TRBV3-1 (or the pseudogene TRBV3-2) and TRBJ2-1; 9 bases are a match to TRBD1. J was trimmed by 4 bases and V by 1 base; bases with no gene match: 14. There are 19 residues in the CDR3. Per germline, CDR1 LGHDT and CDR2 YNNKEL (reference sequence). The CDR3 DNA reads as TGTGCCAGCAGCCAAGTAAGGGTATTAGGACAGGGGAGATACAATGAGCAGTTCTTC. This sequence encodes CASSQVRVLGQGRYNEQFF.

The V and J genes are TRBV28 and TRBJ2-7, with a possible D match to TRBD1 (6 bases). V gave up 5 bases and J gave up 0 bases, with 14 bases separating them. The CDR3 has 15 residues. The germline V gene encodes CDR1 MDHEN and CDR2 SYDVKM. CDR3 sequence (DNA): TGTGCCAGCAGTACCCCCGACAGGTCCTCCTACGAGCAGTACTTC. This gives the protein CASSTPDRSSYEQYF.